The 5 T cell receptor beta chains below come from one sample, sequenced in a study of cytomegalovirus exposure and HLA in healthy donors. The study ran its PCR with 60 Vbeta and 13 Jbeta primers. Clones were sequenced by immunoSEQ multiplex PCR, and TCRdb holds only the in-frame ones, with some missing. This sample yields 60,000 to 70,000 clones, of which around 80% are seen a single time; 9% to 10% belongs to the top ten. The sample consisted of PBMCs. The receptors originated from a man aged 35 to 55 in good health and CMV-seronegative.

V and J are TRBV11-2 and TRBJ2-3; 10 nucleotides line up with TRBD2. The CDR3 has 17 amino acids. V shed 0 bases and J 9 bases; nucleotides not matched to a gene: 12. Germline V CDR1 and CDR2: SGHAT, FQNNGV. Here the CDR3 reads CASSLDRWSSGSSTQYF. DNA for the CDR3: TGTGCCAGCAGCTTAGACCGATGGTCTAGCGGGAGCAGCACGCAGTATTTT.

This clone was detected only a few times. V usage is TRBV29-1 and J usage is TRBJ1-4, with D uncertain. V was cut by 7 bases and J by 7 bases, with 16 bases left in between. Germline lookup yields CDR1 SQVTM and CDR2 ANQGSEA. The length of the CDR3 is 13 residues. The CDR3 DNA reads TGCAGCGCCATGACACGGCGAGCTGAAAAACTGTTTTTT. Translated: CSAMTRRAEKLFF.

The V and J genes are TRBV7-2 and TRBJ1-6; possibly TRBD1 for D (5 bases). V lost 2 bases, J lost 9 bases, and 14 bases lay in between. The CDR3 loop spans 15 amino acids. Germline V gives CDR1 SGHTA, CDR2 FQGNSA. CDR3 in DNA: TGTGCCAGCAGCTTACCCGTGCCCCAGGGTTCACCCCTCCACTTT. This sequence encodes CASSLPVPQGSPLHF.

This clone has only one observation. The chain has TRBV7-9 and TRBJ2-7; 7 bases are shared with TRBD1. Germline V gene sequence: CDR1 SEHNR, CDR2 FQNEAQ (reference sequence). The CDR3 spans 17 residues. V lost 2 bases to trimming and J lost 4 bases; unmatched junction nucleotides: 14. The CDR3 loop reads CASSLLGYRGRFYEQYF. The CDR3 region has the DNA TGTGCCAGCAGCTTACTGGGATACAGGGGCCGGTTTTACGAGCAGTACTTC.

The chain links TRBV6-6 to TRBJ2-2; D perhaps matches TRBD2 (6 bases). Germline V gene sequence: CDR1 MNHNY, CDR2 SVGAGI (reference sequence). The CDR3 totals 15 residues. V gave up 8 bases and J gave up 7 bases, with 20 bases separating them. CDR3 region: CASRFREPVIGELFF. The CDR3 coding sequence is TGTGCCAGCCGATTCCGGGAGCCGGTCATCGGGGAGCTGTTTTTT.